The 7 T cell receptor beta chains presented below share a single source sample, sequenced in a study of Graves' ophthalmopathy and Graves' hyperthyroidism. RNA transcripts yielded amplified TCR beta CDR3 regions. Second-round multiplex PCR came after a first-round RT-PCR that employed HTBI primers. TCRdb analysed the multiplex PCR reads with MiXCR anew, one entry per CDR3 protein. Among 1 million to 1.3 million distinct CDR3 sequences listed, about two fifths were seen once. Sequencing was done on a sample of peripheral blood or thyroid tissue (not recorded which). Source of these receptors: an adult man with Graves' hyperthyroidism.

CDR3 residues: CASSLLRQITDTQYF. The CDR3 nucleotides read TGTGCCAGCAGCTTGTTGAGGCAGATCACAGATACGCAGTATTTT. This sequence joins TRBV5-5 and TRBJ2-3, with D hard to call. Germline-derived CDR1 and CDR2 are SGHKS and YYEKEE (reference sequence). The CDR3 sequence is 15 residues long. V lost 1 base, J lost 2 bases, and 11 bases lay in between.

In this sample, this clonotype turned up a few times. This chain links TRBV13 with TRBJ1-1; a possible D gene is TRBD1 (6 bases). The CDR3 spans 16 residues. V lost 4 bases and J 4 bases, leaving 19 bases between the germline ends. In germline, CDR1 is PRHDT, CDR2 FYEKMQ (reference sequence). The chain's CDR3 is CASSSPLQGFGTEAFF. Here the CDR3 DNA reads TGTGCCAGCAGCTCACCATTACAGGGATTCGGCACTGAAGCTTTCTTT.

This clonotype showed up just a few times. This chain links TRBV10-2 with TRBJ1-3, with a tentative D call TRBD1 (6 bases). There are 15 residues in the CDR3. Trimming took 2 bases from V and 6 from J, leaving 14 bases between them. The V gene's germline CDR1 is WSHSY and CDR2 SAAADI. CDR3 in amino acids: CASSEPDSLLNTIYF. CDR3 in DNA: TGCGCCAGCAGTGAGCCGGACAGTCTTTTAAACACCATATATTTT.

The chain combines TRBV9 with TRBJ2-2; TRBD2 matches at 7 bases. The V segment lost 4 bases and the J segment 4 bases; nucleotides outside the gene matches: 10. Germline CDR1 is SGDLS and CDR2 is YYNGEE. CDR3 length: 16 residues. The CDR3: CASSLTAWTSTGELFF. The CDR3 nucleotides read TGTGCCAGCAGCCTCACAGCATGGACTAGCACCGGGGAGCTGTTTTTT.

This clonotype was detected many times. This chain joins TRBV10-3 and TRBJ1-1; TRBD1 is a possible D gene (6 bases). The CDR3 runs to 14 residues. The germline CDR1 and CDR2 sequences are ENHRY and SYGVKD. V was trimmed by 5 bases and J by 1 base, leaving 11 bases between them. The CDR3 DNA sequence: TGTGCCATCAGTTCCGGGACATCGAACACTGAAGCTTTCTTT. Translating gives CAISSGTSNTEAFF.

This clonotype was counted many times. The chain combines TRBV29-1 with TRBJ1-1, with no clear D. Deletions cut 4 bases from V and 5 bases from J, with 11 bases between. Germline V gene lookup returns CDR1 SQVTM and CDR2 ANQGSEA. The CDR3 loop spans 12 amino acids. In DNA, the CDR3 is TGCAGCGTTGTGAAGGGTAGTACTGAAGCTTTCTTT. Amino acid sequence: CSVVKGSTEAFF.

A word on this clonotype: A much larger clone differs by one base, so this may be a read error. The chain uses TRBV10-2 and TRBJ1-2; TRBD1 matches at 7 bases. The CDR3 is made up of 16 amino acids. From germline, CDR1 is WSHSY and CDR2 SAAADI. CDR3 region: CASTETGSVLNRGYTF. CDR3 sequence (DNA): TGTGCCAGCACCGAGACAGGGAGTGTACTGAACCGTGGCTACACCTTC.